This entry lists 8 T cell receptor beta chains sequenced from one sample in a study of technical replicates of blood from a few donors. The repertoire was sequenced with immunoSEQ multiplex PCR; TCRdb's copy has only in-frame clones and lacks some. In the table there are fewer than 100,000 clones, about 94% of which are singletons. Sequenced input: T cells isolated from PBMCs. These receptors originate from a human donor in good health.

CDR3 DNA: TGTGCCAGCAGCGTAGATATCTCCGGGGAACATTCACCCCTCCACTTT. Translation gives CASSVDISGEHSPLHF. V gene TRBV9 combines with J gene TRBJ1-6, with D uncertain. This CDR3 spans 16 amino acids. The V end lost 0 bases, the J end lost 8 bases, and 15 bases lay between the germline ends. Germline lookup yields CDR1 SGDLS and CDR2 YYNGEE.

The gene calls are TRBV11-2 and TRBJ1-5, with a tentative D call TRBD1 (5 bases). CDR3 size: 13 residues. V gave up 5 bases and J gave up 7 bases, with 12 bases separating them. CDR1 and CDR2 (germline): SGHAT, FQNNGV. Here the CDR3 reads CASSPPGGQPQHF. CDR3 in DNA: TGTGCCAGCAGCCCTCCCGGGGGGCAGCCCCAGCATTTT.

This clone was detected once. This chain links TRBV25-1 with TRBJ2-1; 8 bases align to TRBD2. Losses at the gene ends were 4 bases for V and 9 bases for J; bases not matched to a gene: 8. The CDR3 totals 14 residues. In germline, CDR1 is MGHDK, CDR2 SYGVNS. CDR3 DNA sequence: TGTGCCAGCAGTGTGCGGGAGGAAGCCGGTGAGCAGTTCTTC. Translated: CASSVREEAGEQFF. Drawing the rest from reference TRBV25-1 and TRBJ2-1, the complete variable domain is EADIYQTPRYLVIGTGKKITLECSQTMGHDKMYWYQQDPGMELHLIHYSYGVNSTEKGDLSSESTVSRIRTEHFPLTLESARPSHTSQYLCASSVREEAGEQFFGPGTRLTVL.

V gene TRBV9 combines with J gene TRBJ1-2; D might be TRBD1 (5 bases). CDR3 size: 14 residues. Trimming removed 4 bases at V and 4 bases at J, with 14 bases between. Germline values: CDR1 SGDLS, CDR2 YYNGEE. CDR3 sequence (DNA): TGTGCCAGCAGCTCGGATTTTGGGGCCTATGGCTACACCTTC. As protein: CASSSDFGAYGYTF. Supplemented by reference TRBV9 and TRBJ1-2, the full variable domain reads DSGVTQTPKHLITATGQRVTLRCSPRSGDLSVYWYQQSLDQGLQFLIQYYNGEERAKGNILERFSAQQFPDLHSELNLSSLELGDSALYFCASSSDFGAYGYTFGSGTRLTVV.

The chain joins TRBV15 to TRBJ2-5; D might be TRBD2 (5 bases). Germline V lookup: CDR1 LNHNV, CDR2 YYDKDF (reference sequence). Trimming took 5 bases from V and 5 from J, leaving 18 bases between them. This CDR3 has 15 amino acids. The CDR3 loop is CATSSRGINRETQYF. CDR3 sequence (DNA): TGTGCCACCAGCTCACGGGGTATCAACCGGGAGACCCAGTACTTC.

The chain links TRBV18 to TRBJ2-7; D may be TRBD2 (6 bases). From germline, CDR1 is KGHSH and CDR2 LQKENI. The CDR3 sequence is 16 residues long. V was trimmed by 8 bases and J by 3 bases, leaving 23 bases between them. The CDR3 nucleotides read TGTGCCAGCACCCCATCGGGCGGCGGGATCAGCTACGAGCAGTACTTC. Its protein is CASTPSGGGISYEQYF.

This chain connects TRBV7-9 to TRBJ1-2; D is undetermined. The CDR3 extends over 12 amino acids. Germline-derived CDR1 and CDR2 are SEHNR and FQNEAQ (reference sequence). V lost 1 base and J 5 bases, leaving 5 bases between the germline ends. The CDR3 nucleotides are TGTGCCAGCAGCTTAGGCGGATATGGCTACACCTTC. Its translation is CASSLGGYGYTF.

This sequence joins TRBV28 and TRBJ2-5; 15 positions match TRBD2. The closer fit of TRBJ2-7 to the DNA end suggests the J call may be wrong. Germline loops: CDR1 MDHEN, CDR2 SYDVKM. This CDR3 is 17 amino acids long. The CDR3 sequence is CASSSGTSGRRGYEQYF. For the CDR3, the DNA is TGTGCCAGCAGTTCCGGGACTAGCGGGAGGAGGGGATACGAGCAGTACTTC.